The 10 T cell receptor beta chains below come from one sample, sequenced in a study of PD-1 blockade in classical Hodgkin lymphoma. Only in-frame clones appear in the TCRdb table, and some are missing; sequencing was by immunoSEQ multiplex PCR. The sample records 25,000 to 40,000 clones, roughly 82% being singletons. All the patients suffered relapse after autologous stem cell transplantation, and brentuximab vedotin exposure differed. This material consisted of peripheral blood mononuclear cells (PBMCs), taken at baseline. These receptor sequences come from a human donor with classical Hodgkin lymphoma.

This chain connects TRBV29-1 to TRBJ1-2; a weak D match, TRBD1 (5 bases). The CDR3 covers 11 residues. V was pared by 7 bases and J by 8 bases, with 14 bases between. Germline-derived CDR1 and CDR2 are SQVTM and ANQGSEA. The CDR3 protein is CSATIGGGYTF. The CDR3 DNA sequence: TGCAGCGCTACAATCGGGGGAGGCTACACCTTC.

The V gene is TRBV7-2, the J gene TRBJ2-5; 9 nucleotides line up with TRBD2. CDR1 and CDR2 (germline): SGHTA, FQGNSA. This CDR3 is built from 16 residues. V lost 2 bases to trimming and J lost 4 bases; unmatched junction nucleotides: 8. The CDR3 loop reads CASSLNFAGGIETQYF. The CDR3, as DNA: TGTGCCAGCAGCTTAAACTTCGCGGGGGGGATAGAGACCCAGTACTTC.

The chain uses TRBV18 and TRBJ2-3; no definite D call. The CDR3 is made up of 11 amino acids. The germline V and J ends were trimmed by 7 bases and 2 bases, with 4 bases remaining between them. Germline V gives CDR1 KGHSH, CDR2 LQKENI. CDR3 sequence: CASLFTDTQYF. CDR3 in DNA: TGTGCCAGCTTATTCACAGATACGCAGTATTTT.

The J gene is TRBJ1-1, the V gene TRBV28, with TRBD1 identical over 7 bases. In germline, CDR1 is MDHEN, CDR2 SYDVKM. The CDR3 consists of 14 residues. J gave up 5 bases and V 5 bases, and 8 bases lay outside the gene matches. The CDR3 bases are TGTGCCAGCAGTACTGCGACAGGGAGGACTGAAGCTTTCTTT. This sequence encodes CASSTATGRTEAFF.

This clone was found a few times. V gene TRBV19 combines with J gene TRBJ1-6; no clear D gene. The CDR3 runs 14 residues. Germline V gene lookup returns CDR1 LNHDA and CDR2 SQIVND (reference sequence). Deletions cut 4 bases from V and 11 bases from J, with 15 bases between. The CDR3 region is CASSTPNRLTPLHF. The DNA of the CDR3 is TGTGCCAGTAGTACCCCTAATCGGTTGACACCCCTCCACTTT.

The chain joins TRBV18 to TRBJ2-5; 10 nucleotides align to TRBD2. The CDR3 is 16 residues long. Trimming removed 4 bases from V and 5 bases from J; junction bases left unmatched: 10. The germline V gene has CDR1 KGHSH and CDR2 LQKENI. The CDR3 loop reads CASSLNSGGAVETQYF. Written as DNA, the CDR3 is TGTGCCAGCTCACTTAACAGCGGGGGGGCCGTCGAGACCCAGTACTTC. The whole variable domain, filled in from reference TRBV18 and TRBJ2-5, reads NAGVMQNPRHLVRRRGQEARLRCSPMKGHSHVYWYRQLPEEGLKFMVYLQKENIIDESGMPKERFSAEFPKEGPSILRIQQVVRGDSAAYFCASSLNSGGAVETQYFGPGTRLLVL.

As concerns this clone: The same CDR3 also results from other DNA sequences found in this sample. The J gene is TRBJ2-5, the V gene TRBV18; D possibly corresponds to TRBD1 (6 bases). V gave up 6 bases and J gave up 2 bases, with 10 bases separating them. The CDR3 runs to 13 residues. Germline loops: CDR1 KGHSH, CDR2 LQKENI. DNA for the CDR3: TGTGCCAGCTCTCCAGGACAGCAAGAGACCCAGTACTTC. As protein: CASSPGQQETQYF.

J is TRBJ1-6 and V is TRBV10-3, with TRBD1 as a possible D gene (6 bases). Trimming left V 4 bases short and J 6 bases short, with 13 bases between. This CDR3 is 15 amino acids long. From germline, CDR1 is ENHRY and CDR2 SYGVKD. CDR3 nucleotides: TGTGCCATCAGTGCGGGACAAGAACCTAATTCACCCCTCCACTTT. Translating gives CAISAGQEPNSPLHF.

Remarks on this clone: Mismatch with germline at one junction end may stem from a read error. V gene TRBV7-8 combines with J gene TRBJ1-2; D call uncertain. Germline V CDR1 and CDR2: SGHVS, FQNEAQ. The CDR3 totals 11 residues. The CDR3 nucleotides are TGTGCCACCAGCTCTAACTATGGCTACACCTTC. Its translation: CATSSNYGYTF.

V gene TRBV2 combines with J gene TRBJ2-5; TRBD2 is a possible D gene (6 bases). V was shortened by 6 bases and J by 5 bases, with 16 bases between the two germline ends. The CDR3 sequence is 14 residues long. The V gene's germline CDR1 is SNHLY and CDR2 FYNNEI. CDR3 loop: CASSQEAEGETQYF. In DNA, the CDR3 is TGTGCCAGCAGCCAGGAGGCGGAGGGGGAGACCCAGTACTTC.